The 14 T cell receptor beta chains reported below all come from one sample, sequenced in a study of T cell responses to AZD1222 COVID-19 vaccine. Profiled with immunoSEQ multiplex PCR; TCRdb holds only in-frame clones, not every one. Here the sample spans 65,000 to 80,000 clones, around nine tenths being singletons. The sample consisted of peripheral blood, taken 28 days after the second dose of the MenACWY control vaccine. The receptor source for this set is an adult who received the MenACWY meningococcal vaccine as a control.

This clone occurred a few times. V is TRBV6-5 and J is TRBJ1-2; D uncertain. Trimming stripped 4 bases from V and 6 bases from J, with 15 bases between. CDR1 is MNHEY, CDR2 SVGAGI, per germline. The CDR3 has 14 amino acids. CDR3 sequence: CASSLGPLSNGYTF. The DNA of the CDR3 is TGTGCCAGCAGTTTAGGACCGCTAAGTAATGGCTACACCTTC.

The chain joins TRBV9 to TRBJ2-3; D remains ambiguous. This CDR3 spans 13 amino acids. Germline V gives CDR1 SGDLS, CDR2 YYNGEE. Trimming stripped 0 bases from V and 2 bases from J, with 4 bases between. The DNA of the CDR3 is TGTGCCAGCAGCGTAGTTCTCACAGATACGCAGTATTTT. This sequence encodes CASSVVLTDTQYF.

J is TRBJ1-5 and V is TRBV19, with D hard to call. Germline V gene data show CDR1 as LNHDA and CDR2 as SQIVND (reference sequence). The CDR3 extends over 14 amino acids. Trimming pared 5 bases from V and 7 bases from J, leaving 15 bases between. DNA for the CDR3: TGTGCCAGTAGTCATAGCGGAGGGAGGCAGCCCCAGCATTTT. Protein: CASSHSGGRQPQHF.

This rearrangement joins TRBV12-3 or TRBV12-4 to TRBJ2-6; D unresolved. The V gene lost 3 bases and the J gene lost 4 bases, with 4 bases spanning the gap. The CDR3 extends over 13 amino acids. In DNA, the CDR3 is TGTGCCAGCAGTTTTCCAGGGGCCAACGTCCTGACTTTC. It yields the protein CASSFPGANVLTF.

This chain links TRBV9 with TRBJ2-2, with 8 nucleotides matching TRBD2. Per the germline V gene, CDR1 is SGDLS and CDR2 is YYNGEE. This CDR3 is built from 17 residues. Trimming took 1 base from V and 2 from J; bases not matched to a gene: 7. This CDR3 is CASSVSPAGGNTGELFF. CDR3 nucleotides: TGTGCCAGCAGCGTAAGCCCGGCGGGGGGAAACACCGGGGAGCTGTTTTTT.

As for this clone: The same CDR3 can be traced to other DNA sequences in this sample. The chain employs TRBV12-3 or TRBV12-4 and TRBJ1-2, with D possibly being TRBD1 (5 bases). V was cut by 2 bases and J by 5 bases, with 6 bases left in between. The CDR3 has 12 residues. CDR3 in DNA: TGTGCCAGCAGTTTACAGGGATATGGCTACACCTTC. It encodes CASSLQGYGYTF.

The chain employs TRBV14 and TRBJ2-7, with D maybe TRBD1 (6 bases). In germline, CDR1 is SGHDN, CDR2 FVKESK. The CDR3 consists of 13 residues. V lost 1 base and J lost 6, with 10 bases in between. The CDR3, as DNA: TGTGCCAGCAGCCAAGTTCCAGGGGTCGAGCAGTACTTC. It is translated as CASSQVPGVEQYF.

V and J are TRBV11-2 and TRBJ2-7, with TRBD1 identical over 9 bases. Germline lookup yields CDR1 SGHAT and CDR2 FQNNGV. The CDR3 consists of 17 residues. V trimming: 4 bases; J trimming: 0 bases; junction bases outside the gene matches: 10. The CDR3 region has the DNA TGTGCCAGCAGCTCGAACAGGGGGCCTACAAACTCCTACGAGCAGTACTTC. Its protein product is CASSSNRGPTNSYEQYF.

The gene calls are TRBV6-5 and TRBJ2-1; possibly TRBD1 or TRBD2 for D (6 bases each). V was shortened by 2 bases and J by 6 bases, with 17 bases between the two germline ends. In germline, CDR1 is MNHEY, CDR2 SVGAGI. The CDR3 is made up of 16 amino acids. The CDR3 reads CASSYVSRGDSNEQFF. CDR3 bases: TGTGCCAGCAGTTACGTTTCGAGGGGGGACTCCAATGAGCAGTTCTTC.

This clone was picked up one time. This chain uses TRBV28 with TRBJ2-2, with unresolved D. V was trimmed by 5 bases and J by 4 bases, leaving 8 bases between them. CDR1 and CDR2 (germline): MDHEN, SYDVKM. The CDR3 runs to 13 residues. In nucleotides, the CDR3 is TGTGCCAGCAGTGGTCCTCGCACCGGGGAGCTGTTTTTT. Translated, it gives CASSGPRTGELFF.

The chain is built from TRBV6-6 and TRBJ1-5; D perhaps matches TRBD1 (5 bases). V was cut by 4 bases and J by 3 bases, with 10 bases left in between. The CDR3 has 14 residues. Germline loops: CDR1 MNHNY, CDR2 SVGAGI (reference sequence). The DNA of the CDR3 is TGTGCCAGCAGTTTAACAGGTAACAATCAGCCCCAGCATTTT. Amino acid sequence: CASSLTGNNQPQHF.

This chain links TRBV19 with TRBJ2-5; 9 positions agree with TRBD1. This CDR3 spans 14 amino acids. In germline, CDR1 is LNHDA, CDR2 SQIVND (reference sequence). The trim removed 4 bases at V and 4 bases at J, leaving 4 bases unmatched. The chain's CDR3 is CASSKQGARETQYF. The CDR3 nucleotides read TGTGCCAGTAGTAAACAGGGGGCGCGAGAGACCCAGTACTTC.

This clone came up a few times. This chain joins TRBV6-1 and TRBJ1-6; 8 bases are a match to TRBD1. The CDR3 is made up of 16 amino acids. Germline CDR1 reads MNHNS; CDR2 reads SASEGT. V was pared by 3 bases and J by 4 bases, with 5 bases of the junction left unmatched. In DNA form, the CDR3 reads TGTGCCAGCAGTGACCGGGACAGGAATTATAATTCACCCCTCCACTTT. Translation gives CASSDRDRNYNSPLHF.

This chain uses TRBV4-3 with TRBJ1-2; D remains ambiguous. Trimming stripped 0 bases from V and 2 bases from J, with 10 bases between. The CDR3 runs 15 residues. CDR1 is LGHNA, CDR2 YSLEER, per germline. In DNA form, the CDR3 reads TGCGCCAGCAGCCAAGATGTAGGAATCAACTATGGCTACACCTTC. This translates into CASSQDVGINYGYTF.